This TCR beta chain was profiled in a study of CD8 T cells in Susac syndrome. Trimming took off 5 bases at V and 1 base at J, with 5 bases between the two ends. This CDR3 spans 11 amino acids. The germline gives CDR1 DFQATT, CDR2 SNEGSKA (reference sequence). RNA in amounts of about 0.5 to 1 ug was reverse transcribed with random hexamers. TCRdb processed the immunoSEQ multiplex PCR reads anew with MiXCR; each CDR3 protein has one entry. Seen here are 150,000 to 180,000 distinct CDR3 sequences, roughly 96% observed once, and the top ten hold 0.15% to 0.2%. Source material: CD4+ T cells from PBMCs. This sequence originates from a human donor with Susac syndrome. The V call is TRBV20-1, the J call TRBJ1-1; no definite D call. CDR3 in DNA: TGCAGTGCTCTTGGGAACACTGAAGCTTTCTTT. Protein sequence: CSALGNTEAFF.